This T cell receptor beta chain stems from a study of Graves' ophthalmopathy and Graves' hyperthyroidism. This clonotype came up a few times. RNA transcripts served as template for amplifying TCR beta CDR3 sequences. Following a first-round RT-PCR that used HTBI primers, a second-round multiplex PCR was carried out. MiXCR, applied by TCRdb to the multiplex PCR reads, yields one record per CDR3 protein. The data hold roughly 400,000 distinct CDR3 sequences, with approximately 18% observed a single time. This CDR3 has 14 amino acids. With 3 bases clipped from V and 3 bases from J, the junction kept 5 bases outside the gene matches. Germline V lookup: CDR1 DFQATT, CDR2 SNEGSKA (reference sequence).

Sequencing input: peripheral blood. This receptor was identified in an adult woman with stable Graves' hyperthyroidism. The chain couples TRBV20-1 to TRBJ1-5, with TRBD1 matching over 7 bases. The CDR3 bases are TGCAGTGCTAGGGGGGACAGTCCCAATCAGCCCCAGCATTTT. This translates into CSARGDSPNQPQHF.